The rows below give T cell receptor beta chains drawn from one sample of a study of shared clonotypes between healthy human individuals. Using immunoSEQ multiplex PCR, the repertoire was profiled, and TCRdb retains in-frame clones only, with some absent. The sample includes approximately 2.1 million clones, 85% to 95% of them seen just once. Material: naive CD4+ T cells from PBMCs. The receptor set was obtained from a man between 18 and 29 years old in good health. Some clones in this sample may be carry-over from other donors' samples. The CDR3 runs from the conserved cysteine through the conserved F or W. A D gene is named only where the DNA matches it firmly. Where a row states a size, it is once, few, many or the class of an expanded clone; other rows omit it.

v_gene: TRBV6-5
j_gene: TRBJ1-2
abundance: once
d_gene: TRBD1
CDR3aa: CASSYGQGGDDGYTF
CDR3nt: TGTGCCAGCAGTTACGGACAGGGCGGGGACGATGGCTACACCTTC

v_gene: TRBV6-6
j_gene: TRBJ1-1
abundance: NA
d_gene: NA
CDR3aa: CASSFPEAEAFF
CDR3nt: TGTGCCAGCAGCTTCCCGGAGGCTGAAGCTTTCTTT

v_gene: TRBV6-1
j_gene: TRBJ1-1
abundance: NA
d_gene: TRBD1
CDR3aa: CASSEQGARHTEAFF
CDR3nt: TGTGCCAGCAGTGAACAGGGGGCTCGGCACACTGAAGCTTTCTTT

v_gene: TRBV6-6
j_gene: TRBJ1-4
abundance: NA
d_gene: NA
CDR3aa: CASSRVNEKLFF
CDR3nt: TGTGCCAGCAGTAGGGTAAATGAAAAACTGTTTTTT

v_gene: TRBV11-3
j_gene: TRBJ2-2
abundance: NA
d_gene: TRBD1
CDR3aa: CASSFGTGLFTGELFF
CDR3nt: TGTGCCAGCAGCTTTGGGACAGGTCTTTTCACCGGGGAGCTGTTTTTT

v_gene: TRBV5-1
j_gene: TRBJ1-6
abundance: NA
d_gene: NA
CDR3aa: CASSLGGFYNSPLHF
CDR3nt: TGCGCCAGCAGCTTGGGAGGGTTCTATAATTCACCCCTCCACTTT

v_gene: TRBV7-2
j_gene: TRBJ1-1
abundance: NA
d_gene: NA
CDR3aa: CASSFRNTEAFF
CDR3nt: TGTGCCAGCAGCTTCCGTAACACTGAAGCTTTCTTT

v_gene: TRBV7-2
j_gene: TRBJ1-1
abundance: NA
d_gene: NA
CDR3aa: CASSPPGPAFF
CDR3nt: TGTGCCAGCAGCCCTCCGGGTCCAGCTTTCTTT

v_gene: TRBV30
j_gene: TRBJ2-5
abundance: NA
d_gene: NA
CDR3aa: CAWTSIETQYF
CDR3nt: TGTGCCTGGACCAGTATCGAGACCCAGTACTTC

v_gene: TRBV9
j_gene: TRBJ2-3
abundance: NA
d_gene: NA
CDR3aa: CASSVERGGSTDTQYF
CDR3nt: TGTGCCAGCAGCGTAGAAAGGGGCGGGAGCACAGATACGCAGTATTTT

v_gene: TRBV9
j_gene: TRBJ1-4
abundance: NA
d_gene: NA
CDR3aa: CASSVGGMTNEKLFF
CDR3nt: TGTGCCAGCAGCGTAGGGGGAATGACCAATGAAAAACTGTTTTTT

v_gene: TRBV5-1
j_gene: TRBJ2-7
abundance: NA
d_gene: TRBD1
CDR3aa: CASSHGTGNPNEQYF
CDR3nt: TGCGCCAGCAGCCACGGGACAGGGAACCCTAATGAGCAGTACTTC

v_gene: TRBV27
j_gene: TRBJ2-7
abundance: once
d_gene: NA
CDR3aa: CASSLLGGYSEQYF
CDR3nt: TGTGCCAGCAGTTTATTGGGGGGATATAGTGAGCAGTACTTC

v_gene: TRBV28
j_gene: TRBJ2-3
abundance: NA
d_gene: NA
CDR3aa: CASSLRPSFTDTQYF
CDR3nt: TGTGCCAGCAGTTTACGCCCCTCCTTCACAGATACGCAGTATTTT

v_gene: TRBV14
j_gene: TRBJ2-5
abundance: NA
d_gene: NA
CDR3aa: CASSSAQETQYF
CDR3nt: TGTGCCAGCAGCTCCGCCCAAGAGACCCAGTACTTC

v_gene: TRBV7-2
j_gene: TRBJ2-3
abundance: NA
d_gene: NA
CDR3aa: CASTRGTPSTDTQYF
CDR3nt: TGTGCCAGCACCCGGGGGACTCCTAGCACAGATACGCAGTATTTT

v_gene: TRBV7-3
j_gene: TRBJ2-1
abundance: NA
d_gene: TRBD2
CDR3aa: CASSLAGEGSNEQFF
CDR3nt: TGTGCCAGCAGCTTAGCGGGAGAAGGTTCCAATGAGCAGTTCTTC

v_gene: TRBV27
j_gene: TRBJ1-2
abundance: NA
d_gene: TRBD1
CDR3aa: CASRATGAGGYGYTF
CDR3nt: TGTGCCAGCAGAGCCACAGGGGCCGGGGGCTATGGCTACACCTTC

v_gene: TRBV5-1
j_gene: TRBJ2-6
abundance: once
d_gene: NA
CDR3aa: CASSPVSGANVLTF
CDR3nt: TGCGCCAGCAGCCCCGTGTCTGGGGCCAACGTCCTGACTTTC

v_gene: TRBV28
j_gene: TRBJ1-4
abundance: NA
d_gene: NA
CDR3aa: CASRPPQGPGTTNEKLFF
CDR3nt: TGTGCCAGCAGACCCCCACAAGGGCCCGGGACAACTAATGAAAAACTGTTTTTT

v_gene: TRBV11-2
j_gene: TRBJ2-1
abundance: NA
d_gene: TRBD2
CDR3aa: CASSRLAGGHYNEQFF
CDR3nt: TGTGCCAGCAGCAGACTAGCGGGAGGGCACTACAATGAGCAGTTCTTC

v_gene: TRBV5-1
j_gene: TRBJ1-2
abundance: NA
d_gene: TRBD1
CDR3aa: CASSLPGQGRYGYTF
CDR3nt: TGCGCCAGCAGCCTCCCGGGACAGGGACGATATGGCTACACCTTC

v_gene: TRBV11-3
j_gene: TRBJ1-1
abundance: NA
d_gene: NA
CDR3aa: CASSLGGNTEAFF
CDR3nt: TGTGCCAGCAGCTTAGGTGGGAACACTGAAGCTTTCTTT

v_gene: TRBV5-6
j_gene: TRBJ2-7
abundance: NA
d_gene: TRBD1
CDR3aa: CASSLAGGGNYEQYF
CDR3nt: TGTGCCAGCAGCTTGGCAGGGGGCGGTAACTACGAGCAGTACTTC

v_gene: TRBV29-1
j_gene: TRBJ2-5
abundance: NA
d_gene: NA
CDR3aa: CSVDTGIGETQYF
CDR3nt: TGCAGCGTGGATACAGGGATTGGGGAGACCCAGTACTTC

v_gene: TRBV7-3
j_gene: TRBJ2-1
abundance: NA
d_gene: TRBD2
CDR3aa: CASSSLGRGGSHNEQFF
CDR3nt: TGTGCCAGCAGCTCCCTCGGTCGCGGGGGGTCCCACAATGAGCAGTTCTTC

v_gene: TRBV18
j_gene: TRBJ2-7
abundance: once
d_gene: NA
CDR3aa: CASSPPGRTQTYEQYF
CDR3nt: TGTGCCAGCTCACCCCCCGGCAGGACGCAGACCTACGAGCAGTACTTC

v_gene: TRBV25-1
j_gene: TRBJ2-5
abundance: NA
d_gene: NA
CDR3aa: CASGKETQYF
CDR3nt: TGTGCCAGCGGAAAAGAGACCCAGTACTTC

v_gene: TRBV6-1
j_gene: TRBJ2-5
abundance: NA
d_gene: TRBD2
CDR3aa: CASSDLGLAAQETQYF
CDR3nt: TGTGCCAGCAGTGATCTTGGACTAGCGGCCCAAGAGACCCAGTACTTC

v_gene: TRBV9
j_gene: TRBJ2-2
abundance: NA
d_gene: NA
CDR3aa: CASSVDQGLTGELFF
CDR3nt: TGTGCCAGCAGCGTAGACCAGGGGCTTACCGGGGAGCTGTTTTTT

v_gene: TRBV7-9
j_gene: TRBJ2-1
abundance: NA
d_gene: TRBD1
CDR3aa: CASSSRTGGGEQFF
CDR3nt: TGTGCCAGCAGCTCCCGGACAGGGGGCGGTGAGCAGTTCTTC

v_gene: TRBV6-1
j_gene: TRBJ2-7
abundance: NA
d_gene: TRBD2
CDR3aa: CASISGTSVVEQYF
CDR3nt: TGTGCCAGCATCTCCGGGACTAGCGTCGTCGAGCAGTACTTC

v_gene: TRBV6-5
j_gene: TRBJ2-7
abundance: NA
d_gene: NA
CDR3aa: CASSLRAGYEQYF
CDR3nt: TGTGCCAGCAGCCTAAGGGCGGGGTACGAGCAGTACTTC

v_gene: TRBV7-6
j_gene: TRBJ2-7
abundance: NA
d_gene: TRBD2
CDR3aa: CASSSLASGLPYEQYF
CDR3nt: TGTGCCAGCAGCTCCCTGGCTAGCGGACTCCCCTACGAGCAGTACTTC

v_gene: TRBV6-5
j_gene: TRBJ2-2
abundance: NA
d_gene: TRBD2
CDR3aa: CATLKGGAGELFF
CDR3nt: TGTGCCACACTAAAGGGAGGGGCCGGGGAGCTGTTTTTT

v_gene: TRBV7-9
j_gene: TRBJ2-1
abundance: NA
d_gene: TRBD2
CDR3aa: CASSLEPPSGRIDEQFF
CDR3nt: TGTGCCAGCAGCTTAGAGCCCCCTAGCGGGAGGATCGATGAGCAGTTCTTC

v_gene: TRBV10-3
j_gene: TRBJ2-1
abundance: NA
d_gene: NA
CDR3aa: CAAKGSYNEQFF
CDR3nt: TGTGCCGCCAAGGGCTCCTACAATGAGCAGTTCTTC

v_gene: TRBV15
j_gene: TRBJ2-7
abundance: once
d_gene: TRBD2
CDR3aa: CATSRVYSGSYEQYF
CDR3nt: TGTGCCACCAGCAGGGTGTATAGCGGGAGCTACGAGCAGTACTTC

v_gene: TRBV11-2
j_gene: TRBJ2-1
abundance: NA
d_gene: TRBD2
CDR3aa: CASSQRLAGGREQFF
CDR3nt: TGTGCCAGCAGCCAGAGACTAGCGGGAGGGCGGGAGCAGTTCTTC

v_gene: TRBV20-1
j_gene: TRBJ2-5
abundance: few
d_gene: NA
CDR3aa: CSARMQTQYF
CDR3nt: TGCAGTGCTAGGATGCAGACCCAGTACTTC

v_gene: TRBV28
j_gene: TRBJ1-4
abundance: once
d_gene: NA
CDR3aa: CASSSNKGVGEKLFF
CDR3nt: TGTGCCAGCAGCTCAAACAAGGGGGTTGGTGAAAAACTGTTTTTT

v_gene: TRBV4-2
j_gene: TRBJ2-3
abundance: NA
d_gene: TRBD1
CDR3aa: CASSQVGTGATDTQYF
CDR3nt: TGTGCCAGCAGCCAAGTGGGGACAGGGGCCACAGATACGCAGTATTTT

v_gene: TRBV14
j_gene: TRBJ2-1
abundance: NA
d_gene: NA
CDR3aa: CASSPRGSYNEQFF
CDR3nt: TGTGCCAGCAGCCCTCGCGGGTCCTACAATGAGCAGTTCTTC